These T cell receptor beta chains were read from a single sample in a study of T cells in localized non-small cell lung cancer. TCRdb keeps only in-frame clones here, not all; method: immunoSEQ multiplex PCR. The data show roughly 26,000 clones, with approximately 86% seen just once and over 12% held by the top ten. Here the sequenced sample was peripheral blood, taken before any cancer treatment. The receptors were gathered from a female donor aged 60 or older with stage II squamous cell lung carcinoma. The CDR3 runs from the conserved cysteine through the conserved F or W. D genes are given only for firm matches. Not every row has a clone size; where given, it reads once, few, many or a size class.

V	D	size	J	DNA	CDR3
TRBV7-9	-	medium-sized	TRBJ2-7	TGTGCCAGCAGCCCCGACGGCTACGAGCAGTACTTC	CASSPDGYEQYF
TRBV27	-	once	TRBJ1-2	TGTGCCAGCAGTCGGACGGAACACTATGGCTACACCTTC	CASSRTEHYGYTF
TRBV30	-	once	TRBJ1-5	TGTGCCTGGAGTCAGGGGAACAGCAATCAGCCCCAGCATTTT	CAWSQGNSNQPQHF
TRBV7-8	-	-	TRBJ1-5	TGTGCCAGCAGCTTAGAGGCCAAGACGGTGATCGGGGCCCAGCATTTT	CASSLEAKTVIGAQHF
TRBV2	-	-	TRBJ1-5	TGTGCCAGCAGAAACACCTACCCCAATCAGCCCCAGCATTTT	CASRNTYPNQPQHF
TRBV28	-	-	TRBJ2-5	TGTGCCAGCAGTTCGATACAATTCCAAGAGACCCAGTACTTC	CASSSIQFQETQYF
TRBV7-2	TRBD2	-	TRBJ2-1	TGTGCCAGCAGCTTAACTAGCGGGAGGGTATACAATGAGCAGTTCTTC	CASSLTSGRVYNEQFF
TRBV6-1	TRBD1	few	TRBJ1-4	TGTGCCAGCATATGGACAGGGGGGCATGAAAAACTGTTTTTT	CASIWTGGHEKLFF
TRBV18	-	once	TRBJ1-1	TGTGCCAGCTCACCCCGGGACCTTGAATATGAAGCTTTCTTT	CASSPRDLEYEAFF
TRBV27	-	few	TRBJ2-7	TGTGCCAGCAGTTCAACCGCCGCGGGCGAGCAGTACTTC	CASSSTAAGEQYF
TRBV19	TRBD2	-	TRBJ2-3	TGTGCCAGTAGTTCAACTGGACCGGGACTAGCGGGAGAAACAGATACGCAGTATTTT	CASSSTGPGLAGETDTQYF
TRBV19	TRBD1	-	TRBJ1-5	TGTGCCAGTAGTATGCCAGGGGGCCCGCATCGACCCCAGCATTTT	CASSMPGGPHRPQHF
TRBV27	-	-	TRBJ1-1	TGTGCCAGCAGTTTGGGGGTGGGAGGGAACACTGAAGCTTTCTTT	CASSLGVGGNTEAFF
TRBV7-6	-	-	TRBJ2-7	TGTGCCAGCAGCTTAGATACTGGGGTCTCCTACGAGCAGTACTTC	CASSLDTGVSYEQYF
TRBV5-1	-	once	TRBJ1-2	TGCGCCAGCAGCTTGGAGGGGGTATATGGCTACACCTTC	CASSLEGVYGYTF
TRBV7-7	-	-	TRBJ2-1	TGTGCCAGCAGCCGAAGCGGCGAGCCCTACAATGAGCAGTTCTTC	CASSRSGEPYNEQFF
TRBV7-9	-	-	TRBJ2-4	TGTGCCAGCAGCCCACTACTAATGAGTAGGGCCAAAAACATTCAGTACTTC	CASSPLLMSRAKNIQYF
TRBV9	TRBD2	-	TRBJ2-7	TGTGCCAGCAGCGTAGATGGGGGGGATGAACGTTTCGAGCAGTACTTC	CASSVDGGDERFEQYF
TRBV7-9	-	-	TRBJ1-1	TGTGCCAGCAGTTTTAGGTTGGGTGGAAAAAACACTGAAGCTTTCTTT	CASSFRLGGKNTEAFF
TRBV11-2	TRBD1	-	TRBJ2-1	TGTGCCAGCAGCGAGCGGACAGGGGGTAACAATGAGCAGTTCTTC	CASSERTGGNNEQFF
TRBV9	TRBD1	-	TRBJ2-7	TGTGCCAGCAGCCCGGGACAGGGGGCGGGGGAGCAGTACTTC	CASSPGQGAGEQYF
TRBV5-1	TRBD1	-	TRBJ1-6	TGCGCCAGCAGCCCGCGGACAGGGTCCTATAATTCACCCCTCCACTTT	CASSPRTGSYNSPLHF
TRBV30	TRBD2	-	TRBJ2-5	TGTGCCTGGAGGGAAAGACTAGCGGCATTGCAAGAGACCCAGTACTTC	CAWRERLAALQETQYF
TRBV19	TRBD2	-	TRBJ2-7	TGTGCCAGTAGTCCAAGACTAGCTGGATCCTACGAGCAGTACTTC	CASSPRLAGSYEQYF
TRBV5-1	-	-	TRBJ1-4	TGCGCCAGCAGCTTAGGTGTTGGACTCCTTGCAACTAATGAAAAACTGTTTTTT	CASSLGVGLLATNEKLFF
TRBV7-2	TRBD1	few	TRBJ1-1	TGTGCCAGCAGTATACAGGGGGCGCTTATCGGTGAAGCTTTCTTT	CASSIQGALIGEAFF
TRBV19	-	once	TRBJ1-4	TGTGCCAGTAGTTTTACTCCTGGTTTTAATGAAAAACTGTTTTTT	CASSFTPGFNEKLFF
TRBV11-2	-	-	TRBJ1-3	TGTGCCAGCAGCTTATACTCAGACAGCTTATTCTCTGGAAACACCATATATTTT	CASSLYSDSLFSGNTIYF
TRBV18	TRBD1	-	TRBJ2-7	TGTGCCAGCTCACCCGGACAGGGGTCCTACGAGCAGTACTTC	CASSPGQGSYEQYF
TRBV7-2	-	once	TRBJ1-5	TGTGCCAGCAGCCCCCGCGGAGTGGGCAATCAGCCCCAGCATTTT	CASSPRGVGNQPQHF
TRBV7-3	-	-	TRBJ2-2	TGTGCCAGCAGCCCCCGTAGGGGGGCGGTCACCGGGGAGCTGTTTTTT	CASSPRRGAVTGELFF
TRBV6-6	TRBD1	-	TRBJ1-4	TGTGCCAGCAGCCGGACAGGGGCAACTAATGAAAAACTGTTTTTT	CASSRTGATNEKLFF
TRBV6-1	-	-	TRBJ2-5	TGTGCCAGCAGTGAAGGGGGGGCGGGGGAGACCCAGTACTTC	CASSEGGAGETQYF
TRBV4-3	-	-	TRBJ2-1	TGCGCCAGCAGCCAAGAACCCCCCCCCGCCTCCTACAATGAGCAGTTCTTC	CASSQEPPPASYNEQFF
TRBV5-6	-	few	TRBJ2-5	TGTGCCAGCAACCGGGGTGCGGCAGAGACCCAGTACTTC	CASNRGAAETQYF
TRBV5-4	-	-	TRBJ1-2	TGTGCCAGCAGACCGACAAGTGTTTCGGACTATGGCTACACCTTC	CASRPTSVSDYGYTF
TRBV5-4	TRBD2	-	TRBJ2-5	TGTGCCAGCAGCACTATAGCGGGGGGGACGGAGACCCAGTACTTC	CASSTIAGGTETQYF
TRBV2	TRBD1	-	TRBJ1-4	TGTGCCAGCAGCGTAAGATCCCAGGGGGAGCGTGAAAAACTGTTTTTT	CASSVRSQGEREKLFF
TRBV28	-	-	TRBJ2-7	TGTGCCAGCAGGGAGAGTCCCTACGAGCAGTACTTC	CASRESPYEQYF
TRBV6-1	TRBD1	-	TRBJ1-1	TGTGCCAGCATCTCGACAGGGGCCGGAGGAGCTTTCTTT	CASISTGAGGAFF
TRBV7-6	-	-	TRBJ2-3	TGTGCCAGCAGCTCAGGGGGGGGAAAGGATACGCAGTATTTT	CASSSGGGKDTQYF
TRBV10-3	-	-	TRBJ2-3	TGTGCCATCAGTGAGTCGGCAAAAGATACGCAGTATTTT	CAISESAKDTQYF
TRBV9	TRBD2	-	TRBJ2-1	TGTGCCAGCAGTGCACCGGGACTAGCTATACCCAATGAGCAGTTCTTC	CASSAPGLAIPNEQFF
TRBV6-1	TRBD1	-	TRBJ1-1	TGTGCCAGCAGCGACAGGGCAGTGGCAGTGGCTTTCTTT	CASSDRAVAVAFF
TRBV30	-	-	TRBJ1-5	TGTGCCTGGAGTTTGGGGGTGAATCAGCCCCAGCATTTT	CAWSLGVNQPQHF
TRBV7-8	-	once	TRBJ2-7	TGTGCCAGCACCCTAGAGGTCCACAGGGTGAAAGAGCAGTACTTC	CASTLEVHRVKEQYF
TRBV5-1	-	-	TRBJ2-1	TGCGCCAGCAGCTCTATTAGCATCGATAGGGTAAATGAGCAGTTCTTC	CASSSISIDRVNEQFF
TRBV5-1	-	-	TRBJ2-1	TGCGCCAGTTCGAGGGGTGGGAATGAGCAGTTCTTC	CASSRGGNEQFF
TRBV5-6	-	-	TRBJ2-5	TGTGCCAGCAGCTTGGTAGGCAAGGCGGAGACCCAGTACTTC	CASSLVGKAETQYF
TRBV28	-	-	TRBJ1-4	TGTGCCAGCAGTAGCTTGGGGACCACTAATGAAAAACTGTTTTTT	CASSSLGTTNEKLFF
TRBV2	-	-	TRBJ1-5	TGTGCCAGCAGTGAAGCGCAGGAGGGTCAGCCCCAGCATTTT	CASSEAQEGQPQHF
TRBV7-2	TRBD1	-	TRBJ1-3	TGTGCCAGCAGCCTGGGACAGGGAGTAGGGGGAAACACCATATATTTT	CASSLGQGVGGNTIYF
TRBV7-3	TRBD2	once	TRBJ2-7	TGTGCCAGCAGCTTAACTGGCGGGGGGCCCGAGCAGTACTTC	CASSLTGGGPEQYF
TRBV7-2	TRBD2	-	TRBJ2-5	TGTGCCAGCAGCGGCCGGACTAGCCGACAAGAGACCCAGTACTTC	CASSGRTSRQETQYF